The rows below give T cell receptor beta chains drawn from one sample of a study of T-cell reconstitution after alpha-beta-depleted transplantation in children. Each CDR3 protein gets one entry after TCRdb re-called the PCR reads with MiXCR. The sample has over 400,000 distinct CDR3 sequences, around 13% seen once; the top ten hold less than 6.5%. Here the sequenced sample was PBMCs from the stem cell graft donor, taken from the stem cell graft. All receptors derive from a human donor who donated a stem cell graft to a child with combined immunodeficiency. CDR3s include the opening cysteine and the closing phenylalanine or tryptophan. Fields, in order: V gene, D gene, J gene, clone size, CDR3 DNA, CDR3 protein. A D gene is named only where the DNA matches it firmly. Size tells how often a clone was seen (once, few, many) or the class of an expanded clone, and some rows leave it out.

V: TRBV20-1
D: NA
J: TRBJ1-5
size: NA
DNA: TGCAGTGCTAGAGATCGGTTTTCTTTGTTGGGCAATCAGCCCCAGCATTTT
CDR3: CSARDRFSLLGNQPQHF

V: TRBV20-1
D: NA
J: TRBJ1-1
size: NA
DNA: TGCAGTGCTAGAACTTCGCGGAACACTGAAGCTTTCTTT
CDR3: CSARTSRNTEAFF

V: TRBV12-3/TRBV12-4
D: NA
J: TRBJ2-5
size: many
DNA: TGTGCCAGCACGTATGGTGAGACCCAGTACTTC
CDR3: CASTYGETQYF

V: TRBV28
D: NA
J: TRBJ2-7
size: many
DNA: TGTGCCAGTCGGCAAAGGGGCTACGAGCAGTACTTC
CDR3: CASRQRGYEQYF

V: TRBV12-3/TRBV12-4
D: NA
J: TRBJ2-3
size: few
DNA: TGTGCCACCCAGCGGCTAGCCGATAGCACAGATACGCAGTATTTT
CDR3: CATQRLADSTDTQYF

V: TRBV12-3/TRBV12-4
D: NA
J: TRBJ1-4
size: NA
DNA: TGTGCCAGCAGTTTAGGAAGGGGGAGTAGACTGTTTTTT
CDR3: CASSLGRGSRLFF

V: TRBV13
D: TRBD2
J: TRBJ2-7
size: few
DNA: TGTGCCAGCAGCCCCCCGACTAGCGGGGCCCTCTGGGAGCAGTACTTC
CDR3: CASSPPTSGALWEQYF

V: TRBV28
D: TRBD2
J: TRBJ2-5
size: NA
DNA: TGCGCCAGCCAAGAACCGGGACTAGCGGGAGTAAGAGAGGAGGGGACCCAGTACTTC
CDR3: CASQEPGLAGVREEGTQYF

V: TRBV5-1
D: NA
J: TRBJ2-3
size: many
DNA: TGCGCCAGCAGACGGACGGAGAGGGATACGCAGTATTTT
CDR3: CASRRTERDTQYF

V: TRBV20-1
D: TRBD2
J: TRBJ2-7
size: many
DNA: TGCAGTGCTAGAGATGGGACTAGCGGGGCCGGCGAGCAGTACTTC
CDR3: CSARDGTSGAGEQYF

V: TRBV7-2
D: NA
J: TRBJ2-7
size: few
DNA: TGTGCCAGCAGCTTGGGGGTCGAGTCTCCGCTCGAGCAGTACTTC
CDR3: CASSLGVESPLEQYF

V: TRBV7-2
D: NA
J: TRBJ1-1
size: many
DNA: TGTGCCAGCAGCTCCGGACGAATCGGTGTCACGAACACTGAAGCTTTCTTT
CDR3: CASSSGRIGVTNTEAFF

V: TRBV11-2
D: NA
J: TRBJ2-3
size: NA
DNA: TGTGCCAGCAGCCCAACGCCGTTATACACAGATACGCAGTATTTT
CDR3: CASSPTPLYTDTQYF

V: TRBV30
D: NA
J: TRBJ1-1
size: few
DNA: TGTGCCTGGAGTAACCAGGCCGCTGAAGCTTTCTTT
CDR3: CAWSNQAAEAFF

V: TRBV7-9
D: NA
J: TRBJ2-1
size: few
DNA: TGTGCCAGCAGCTGGGGCTTGGGGCCAGGGCCCCGGTTCTTC
CDR3: CASSWGLGPGPRFF

V: TRBV5-1
D: NA
J: TRBJ2-2
size: few
DNA: TGCGCCAGCAGCTTGTGGGACCTAAACACCGGGGAGCTGTTTTTT
CDR3: CASSLWDLNTGELFF

V: TRBV6-2/TRBV6-3
D: NA
J: TRBJ1-5
size: few
DNA: TGTGCCAGCAGTAAAACAGGGCTCTCTCAGCCCCAGCATTTT
CDR3: CASSKTGLSQPQHF

V: TRBV20-1
D: NA
J: TRBJ2-7
size: NA
DNA: TGCAGTGCTAGGGAAGGGTTGGACGAGCAGTACTTC
CDR3: CSAREGLDEQYF

V: TRBV27
D: NA
J: TRBJ2-2
size: few
DNA: TGTGCCAGCAGTTTATCCTGGCAGGGGCTGGGCGGGGAGCTGTTTTTT
CDR3: CASSLSWQGLGGELFF

V: TRBV28
D: TRBD1
J: TRBJ2-7
size: few
DNA: TGTGCCAGCAGTCTTGGGTGGGACAGGGTAGCCTACGAGCAGTACTTC
CDR3: CASSLGWDRVAYEQYF

V: TRBV15
D: NA
J: TRBJ2-1
size: NA
DNA: TGTGCCACCAGCAGAGACATAAGCTCCTACAATGAGCAGTTCTTC
CDR3: CATSRDISSYNEQFF

V: TRBV29-1
D: TRBD2
J: TRBJ2-1
size: NA
DNA: TGCAGCGTTGAAACTAGCGGGAGACCGTATGAGCAGTTCTTC
CDR3: CSVETSGRPYEQFF

V: TRBV19
D: NA
J: TRBJ2-4
size: NA
DNA: TGTGCGACTCTCGGGTGGAAAAACATTCAGTACTTC
CDR3: CATLGWKNIQYF

V: TRBV14
D: TRBD1
J: TRBJ2-1
size: few
DNA: TGTGCCAGCAGCCAAGACGGACGATATCGAACAGGGGCCTACAATGAGCAGTTCTTC
CDR3: CASSQDGRYRTGAYNEQFF

V: TRBV5-1
D: NA
J: TRBJ2-1
size: NA
DNA: TGCGCCAGCAGCCCGTCCGGGCTCTCCTCCTACAATGAGCAGTTCTTC
CDR3: CASSPSGLSSYNEQFF

V: TRBV30
D: NA
J: TRBJ2-1
size: few
DNA: TGTGCCTGGAGTGTACAAAAGAGCAATGAGCAGTTCTTC
CDR3: CAWSVQKSNEQFF

V: TRBV10-2
D: NA
J: TRBJ2-1
size: NA
DNA: TGCGCCAGCAGTGACGAGGGGGGTCCCTACAATGAGCAGTTCTTC
CDR3: CASSDEGGPYNEQFF

V: TRBV20-1
D: TRBD1
J: TRBJ2-1
size: NA
DNA: TGCAGTGCTAGATCCGGACAGGGGGCGCATGAGCAGTTCTTC
CDR3: CSARSGQGAHEQFF

V: TRBV10-3
D: TRBD2
J: TRBJ2-1
size: few
DNA: TGTGCCATCAATCGGGGGGATGAGCAGTTCTTC
CDR3: CAINRGDEQFF

V: TRBV4-3
D: TRBD2
J: TRBJ2-1
size: NA
DNA: TGCGCCAGCAGCCCAACAATTAGCGGGAGCTCCTACAATGAGCAGTTCTTC
CDR3: CASSPTISGSSYNEQFF

V: TRBV19
D: NA
J: TRBJ1-1
size: few
DNA: TGTGCCAGTAGTATCGCCCGACTCGGGAGCACTGAAGCTTTCTTT
CDR3: CASSIARLGSTEAFF

V: TRBV29-1
D: NA
J: TRBJ2-1
size: NA
DNA: TGCAGCTTCTTCGGGGAAAGCTCCTACAATGAGCAGTTCTTC
CDR3: CSFFGESSYNEQFF

V: TRBV5-1
D: NA
J: TRBJ2-1
size: many
DNA: TGCGCCAGCAGCCTCTCCAAGGAGCAGTTCTTC
CDR3: CASSLSKEQFF

V: TRBV6-6
D: NA
J: TRBJ2-7
size: NA
DNA: TGTGCCAGCAGTTACGTAAACAGGGACGAGCAGTACTTC
CDR3: CASSYVNRDEQYF

V: TRBV12-3/TRBV12-4
D: TRBD2
J: TRBJ2-2
size: NA
DNA: TGTGCCAGCAGTCGAGCGGGAGGGCCTGGCGGGGAGCTGTTTTTT
CDR3: CASSRAGGPGGELFF

V: TRBV4-2
D: NA
J: TRBJ2-1
size: many
DNA: TGTGCCAGCAGCCAAGAAAGCGCTAGATCGACTGAGCAGTTCTTC
CDR3: CASSQESARSTEQFF

V: TRBV29-1
D: NA
J: TRBJ2-1
size: many
DNA: TGCAGCGTTGAAGATCGAGGGAGCCGGTCTGGGGGTGAGCAGTTCTTC
CDR3: CSVEDRGSRSGGEQFF

V: TRBV5-6
D: NA
J: TRBJ2-7
size: many
DNA: TGTGCCAGCAGCTTGGTGGGAACCTACGAGCAGTACTTC
CDR3: CASSLVGTYEQYF

V: TRBV7-2
D: TRBD2
J: TRBJ2-1
size: NA
DNA: TGTGCCAGCAGCCCGGGACTAATGGGCAATGAGCAGTTCTTC
CDR3: CASSPGLMGNEQFF

V: TRBV28
D: TRBD1
J: TRBJ2-7
size: many
DNA: TGTGCCAGCAGTTTAGACCGACAGGGGGCCGACGAGCAGTACTTC
CDR3: CASSLDRQGADEQYF

V: TRBV4-1
D: NA
J: TRBJ2-2
size: few
DNA: TGCGCCAGCAGCCAAGTCGGTTCCCGGGAGCTGTTTTTT
CDR3: CASSQVGSRELFF

V: TRBV7-6
D: NA
J: TRBJ2-1
size: NA
DNA: TGTGCCACTTCGGAGGACACTTACAATGAGCAGTTCTTC
CDR3: CATSEDTYNEQFF

V: TRBV7-2
D: TRBD2
J: TRBJ2-5
size: NA
DNA: TGTGCCAGCAGACTAGCGGGATGGCGGGAGACCCAGTACTTC
CDR3: CASRLAGWRETQYF